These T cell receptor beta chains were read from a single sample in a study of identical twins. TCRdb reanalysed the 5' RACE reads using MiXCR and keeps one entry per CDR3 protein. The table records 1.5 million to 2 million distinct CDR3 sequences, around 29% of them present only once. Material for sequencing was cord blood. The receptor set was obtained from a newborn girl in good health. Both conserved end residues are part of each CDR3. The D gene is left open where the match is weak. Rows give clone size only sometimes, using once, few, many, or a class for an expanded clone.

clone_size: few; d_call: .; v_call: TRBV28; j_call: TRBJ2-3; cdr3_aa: CASSGSGLAQGGTDTQYF; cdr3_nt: TGTGCCAGCAGCGGGTCCGGACTAGCCCAGGGGGGCACAGATACGCAGTATTTT
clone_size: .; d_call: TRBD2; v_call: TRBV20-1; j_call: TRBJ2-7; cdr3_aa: CSDLAGLAHEQYF; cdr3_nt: TGCAGTGACCTCGCGGGACTAGCCCACGAGCAGTACTTC
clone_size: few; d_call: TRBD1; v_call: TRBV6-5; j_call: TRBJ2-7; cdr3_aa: CASSYGTGGTYEQYF; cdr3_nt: TGTGCCAGCAGTTACGGGACAGGGGGCACCTACGAGCAGTACTTC
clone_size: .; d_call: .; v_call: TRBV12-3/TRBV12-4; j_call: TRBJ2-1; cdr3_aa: CASTADRNPYNEQFF; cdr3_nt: TGTGCCAGCACCGCCGACAGGAACCCCTACAATGAGCAGTTCTTC
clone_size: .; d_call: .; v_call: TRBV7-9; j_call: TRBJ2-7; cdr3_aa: CASSGSSCEQYF; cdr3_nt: TGTGCCAGCAGCGGGAGCTCCTGCGAGCAGTACTTC
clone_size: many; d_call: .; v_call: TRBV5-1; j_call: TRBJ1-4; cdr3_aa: CASSLNNEKLFF; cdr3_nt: TGTGCCAGCAGTTTGAATAATGAAAAACTGTTTTTT
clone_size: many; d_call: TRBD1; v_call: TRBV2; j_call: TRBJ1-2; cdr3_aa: CASTGGNGYTF; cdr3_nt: TGTGCCAGCACAGGGGGAAACGGCTACACCTTC
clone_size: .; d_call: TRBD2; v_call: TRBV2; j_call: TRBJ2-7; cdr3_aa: CASSDSSRASGLTYEQYF; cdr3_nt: TGTGCCAGCAGTGATTCGTCCCGGGCTAGCGGACTGACCTACGAGCAGTACTTC
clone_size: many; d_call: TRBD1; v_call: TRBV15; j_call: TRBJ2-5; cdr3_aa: CATSSLRQGQETQYF; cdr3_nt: TGTGCCACCAGCAGCCTAAGACAGGGCCAAGAGACCCAGTACTTC
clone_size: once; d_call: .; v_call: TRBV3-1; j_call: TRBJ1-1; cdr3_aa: CASSQDQGTSEAFF; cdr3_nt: TGTGCCAGCAGCCAAGATCAGGGGACCTCTGAAGCTTTCTTT
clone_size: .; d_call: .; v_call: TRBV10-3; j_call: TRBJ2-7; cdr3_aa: CAISVDVHSYNEQYF; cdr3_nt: TGTGCCATCAGTGTGGACGTTCACTCCTACAATGAGCAGTACTTC
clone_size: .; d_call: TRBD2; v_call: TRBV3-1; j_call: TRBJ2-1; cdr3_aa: CASSQKQRGGNEQFF; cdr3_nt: TGTGCCAGCAGCCAAAAACAGCGGGGGGGTAATGAGCAGTTCTTC
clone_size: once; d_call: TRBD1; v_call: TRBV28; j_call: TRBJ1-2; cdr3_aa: CASSPSGTARGYTF; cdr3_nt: TGTGCCAGCAGTCCGTCCGGGACAGCGAGGGGCTACACCTTC
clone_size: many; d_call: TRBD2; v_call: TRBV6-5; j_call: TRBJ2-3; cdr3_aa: CASSYRTSGTDTQYF; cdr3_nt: TGTGCCAGCAGTTACCGGACTAGCGGCACAGATACGCAGTATTTT
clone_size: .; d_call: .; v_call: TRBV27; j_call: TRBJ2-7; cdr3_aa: CASSPPRGSGLYEQYF; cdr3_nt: TGTGCCAGCAGTCCCCCACGGGGGAGCGGGCTCTACGAGCAGTACTTC
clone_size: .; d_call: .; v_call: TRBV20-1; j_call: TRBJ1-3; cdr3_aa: CSARATPNTIYF; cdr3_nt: TGCAGTGCTAGAGCTACACCAAACACCATATATTTT
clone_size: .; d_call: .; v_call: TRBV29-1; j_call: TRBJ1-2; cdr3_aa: CSVDWAGNDYTF; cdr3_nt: TGCAGCGTTGATTGGGCAGGGAATGACTACACCTTC
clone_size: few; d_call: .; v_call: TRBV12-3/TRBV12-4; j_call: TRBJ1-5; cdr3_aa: CASIKYPANSNQPQHF; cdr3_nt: TGTGCCAGCATTAAGTACCCAGCTAATAGCAATCAGCCCCAGCATTTT
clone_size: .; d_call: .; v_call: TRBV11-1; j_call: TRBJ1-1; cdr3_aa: CASSLLQGFMNTEAFF; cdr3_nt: TGTGCCAGCAGCTTACTGCAGGGATTCATGAACACTGAAGCTTTCTTT
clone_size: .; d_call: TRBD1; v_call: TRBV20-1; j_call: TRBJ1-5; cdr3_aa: CSAGPGQYSNQPQHF; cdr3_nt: TGCAGTGCTGGGCCGGGACAGTATAGCAATCAGCCCCAGCATTTT
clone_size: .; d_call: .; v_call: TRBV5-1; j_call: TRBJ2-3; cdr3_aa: CASSLAKGGVSTDTQYF; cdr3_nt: TGCGCCAGCAGCTTGGCCAAGGGCGGGGTAAGCACAGATACGCAGTATTTT
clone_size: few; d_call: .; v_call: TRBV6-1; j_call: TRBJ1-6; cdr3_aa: CASSERGSYNSPLHF; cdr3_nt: TGTGCCAGCAGTGAACGGGGGTCCTATAATTCACCCCTCCACTTT
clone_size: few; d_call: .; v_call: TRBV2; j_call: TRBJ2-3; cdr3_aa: CASRAEDTQYF; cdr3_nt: TGTGCCAGCCGGGCCGAGGATACGCAGTATTTT
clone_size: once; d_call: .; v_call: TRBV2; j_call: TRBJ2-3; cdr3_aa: CASSEGGASTDTQYF; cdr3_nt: TGTGCCAGCAGTGAAGGGGGGGCAAGCACAGATACGCAGTATTTT
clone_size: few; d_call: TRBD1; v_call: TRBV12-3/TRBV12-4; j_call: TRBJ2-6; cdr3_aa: CASSFKLGTATSGANVLTF; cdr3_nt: TGTGCCAGCAGTTTTAAGTTAGGGACAGCGACCTCTGGGGCCAACGTCCTGACTTTC
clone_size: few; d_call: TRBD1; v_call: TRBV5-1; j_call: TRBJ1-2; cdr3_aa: CASSPRDREVYGYTF; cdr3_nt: TGCGCCAGCAGCCCCCGAGACAGGGAAGTCTATGGCTACACCTTC
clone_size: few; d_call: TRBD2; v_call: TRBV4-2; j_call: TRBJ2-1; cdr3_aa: CASSQAGGLAKNEQFF; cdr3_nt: TGTGCCAGCAGCCAAGCTGGGGGACTAGCGAAGAATGAGCAGTTCTTC
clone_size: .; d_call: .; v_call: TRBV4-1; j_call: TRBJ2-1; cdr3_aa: CASSPIRGATPNEQFF; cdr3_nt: TGCGCCAGCAGCCCTATACGAGGAGCGACGCCCAATGAGCAGTTCTTC
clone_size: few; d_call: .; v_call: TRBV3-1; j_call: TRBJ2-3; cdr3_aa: CASSSRTADTQYF; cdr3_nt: TGTGCCAGCAGCTCAAGGACGGCAGATACGCAGTATTTT
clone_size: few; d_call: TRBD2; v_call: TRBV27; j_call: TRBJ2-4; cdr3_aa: CASRPGGGRWQYF; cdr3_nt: TGTGCCAGCCGTCCGGGGGGGGGCCGTTGGCAGTACTTC
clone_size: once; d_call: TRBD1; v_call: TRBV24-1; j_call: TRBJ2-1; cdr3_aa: CATSLGTGVYNEQFF; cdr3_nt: TGTGCCACCAGTCTCGGGACAGGGGTGTACAATGAGCAGTTCTTC
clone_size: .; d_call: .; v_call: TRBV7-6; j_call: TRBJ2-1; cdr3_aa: CASSPARGSYTYEQFF; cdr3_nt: TGTGCCAGCAGCCCTGCGAGGGGCAGCTATACCTACGAGCAGTTCTTC
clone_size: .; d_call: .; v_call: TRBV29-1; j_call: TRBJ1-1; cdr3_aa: CSGRPGPQTTEAFF; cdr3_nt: TGCAGCGGCCGACCGGGACCCCAGACCACTGAAGCTTTCTTT
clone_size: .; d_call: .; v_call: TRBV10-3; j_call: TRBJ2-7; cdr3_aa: CAAASLGPSNYNEQYF; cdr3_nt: TGTGCCGCTGCGTCCCTCGGGCCCTCGAACTACAATGAGCAGTACTTC
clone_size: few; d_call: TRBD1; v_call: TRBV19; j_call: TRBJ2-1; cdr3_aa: CASSIETGVYNEQFF; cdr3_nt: TGTGCCAGTAGTATAGAAACAGGGGTTTACAATGAGCAGTTCTTC
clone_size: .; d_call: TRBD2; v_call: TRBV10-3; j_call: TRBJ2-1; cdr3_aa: CAISGAGVGLVADNEQFF; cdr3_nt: TGTGCCATCAGCGGAGCGGGAGTCGGTTTAGTAGCGGACAATGAGCAGTTCTTC
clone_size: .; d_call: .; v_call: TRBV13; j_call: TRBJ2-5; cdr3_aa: CASSVSQNEQYF; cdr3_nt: TGTGCCAGCAGCGTTAGCCAGAATGAGCAGTACTTC
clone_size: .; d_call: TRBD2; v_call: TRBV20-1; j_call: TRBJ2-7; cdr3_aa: CSAGVRASGGIVRAYEQYF; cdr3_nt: TGCAGTGCTGGGGTGCGGGCTAGCGGGGGGATAGTTAGGGCCTACGAGCAGTACTTC
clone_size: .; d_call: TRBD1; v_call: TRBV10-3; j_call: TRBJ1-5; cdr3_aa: CAISESGTGYRQPQHF; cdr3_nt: TGTGCCATCAGTGAGTCCGGGACAGGGTATCGTCAGCCCCAGCATTTT
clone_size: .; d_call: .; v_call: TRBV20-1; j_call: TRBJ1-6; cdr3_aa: CSALSQVSYNSPLHF; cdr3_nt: TGCAGTGCCCTCTCCCAGGTTTCCTATAATTCACCCCTCCACTTT